This T cell receptor (beta chain) was documented in a study of T cell responses to AZD1222 COVID-19 vaccine. With regard to this clone: No antigen is known for it.

From germline, CDR1 is DFQATT and CDR2 SNEGSKA (reference sequence). This CDR3 has 13 residues. The ends were cut back, 3 bases at V and 2 bases at J, with 10 bases in the middle. Study observations and caveats: Only six people who got AZD1222 tested seropositive at baseline. The donor group comprised mostly white British people and more females; the analysis possibly underestimated clonal diversity. Repertoire sampling happened only post peak T cell response. Epitopes outside B.1.351 and B.1.1.7 mutated regions reportedly drew nearly half of spike TCRs.

The assay was immunoSEQ multiplex PCR, and TCRdb's table has in-frame clones only and misses some. This table holds 95,000 to 150,000 clones, roughly 90% found once. The V call is TRBV20-1, the J call TRBJ1-1; D is ambiguous. This TCR came from an adult in good health. Source: peripheral blood, taken on day 0 of AZD1222 vaccination. The CDR3 region has the DNA TGCAGTGCTAGTGATTGGGTAAACACTGAAGCTTTCTTT. It specifies CSASDWVNTEAFF.